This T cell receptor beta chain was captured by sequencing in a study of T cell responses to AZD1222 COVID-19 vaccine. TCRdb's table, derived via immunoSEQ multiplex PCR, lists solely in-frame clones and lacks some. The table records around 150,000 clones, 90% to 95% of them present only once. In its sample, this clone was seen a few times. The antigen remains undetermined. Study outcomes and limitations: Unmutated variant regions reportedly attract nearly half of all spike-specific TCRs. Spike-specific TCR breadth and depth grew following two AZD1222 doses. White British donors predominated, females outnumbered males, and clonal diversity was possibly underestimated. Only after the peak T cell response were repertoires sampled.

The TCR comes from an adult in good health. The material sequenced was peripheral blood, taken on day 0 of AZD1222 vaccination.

CDR3 sequence: CASSSGGFGYTF. The CDR3 DNA reads TGTGCCAGCAGTTCAGGGGGTTTTGGCTACACCTTC. The chain recombines TRBV28 with TRBJ1-2; 7 positions agree with TRBD1. This CDR3 contains 12 residues. Germline V gives CDR1 MDHEN, CDR2 SYDVKM. V trimming: 4 bases; J trimming: 7 bases; junction bases outside the gene matches: 3.